This entry features one TCR beta chain sequence. What it recognizes is unknown. This sample is part of a study of T cells in localized non-small cell lung cancer. Study conclusions and caveats: Tumor showed lower T cell clonality than uninvolved adjacent lung, where it was highest.

V was clipped by 7 bases and J by 4 bases, with 8 bases between them. Germline CDR1 reads LNHDA; CDR2 reads SQIVND (reference sequence). This CDR3 contains 12 residues. Produced via immunoSEQ multiplex PCR; TCRdb's table is partial and in-frame only. The profile shows approximately 41,000 clones, roughly nine tenths of them singletons. The V call is TRBV19, the J call TRBJ1-5; D gene uncertain. The input for sequencing was peripheral blood, taken before any cancer treatment. The TCR was taken from a woman aged 18-55 years with stage III lung adenocarcinoma. This CDR3 is CASKRANQPQHF. The CDR3 DNA reads TGTGCCAGTAAGCGCGCAAATCAGCCCCAGCATTTT.